This TCR beta chain was sequenced for a study of cytomegalovirus exposure and HLA in healthy donors. Use of 60 Vbeta and 13 Jbeta primers characterized the PCR. Sequenced by immunoSEQ multiplex PCR; TCRdb stores in-frame clones only, minus some. The sample carries approximately 170,000 clones, roughly 84% recorded once. For this clone: The antigen is not known.

V was cut by 0 bases and J by 1 base, with 6 bases left in between. This CDR3 region has 14 residues. Germline CDR1 and CDR2: MGHRA and YSYEKL. Overall study results and limits: Cytomegalovirus-associated TCR beta chains were listed, numbering some 150.

Healthy bone marrow donors supplied every sample. This sequence was found in a male donor in good health and CMV-seronegative. The chain uses TRBV4-1 and TRBJ2-5, with D possibly being TRBD2 (6 bases). Source material: PBMCs. The DNA of the CDR3 is TGCGCCAGCAGCCAAGAGGGACTCCAAGAGACCCAGTACTTC. It yields the protein CASSQEGLQETQYF.